The 12 T cell receptor beta chains listed next were all sequenced from one sample in a study of OX40 agonist ivuxolimab in advanced cancers. Profiled with immunoSEQ multiplex PCR; TCRdb holds only in-frame clones, not every one. Among 15,000 to 20,000 clones, approximately 90% were seen once, and the ten largest hold roughly 28%. Sequenced material: CD4+ or CD8+ T cells sorted from blood, taken in a trial of the OX40 agonist ivuxolimab. These receptor sequences come from an adult with an advanced solid tumor such as melanoma, head and neck, liver or kidney cancer.

This chain uses TRBV19 with TRBJ2-7, with D perhaps TRBD1 (5 bases). The germline V gene has CDR1 LNHDA and CDR2 SQIVND (reference sequence). CDR3 length: 14 amino acids. The V end lost 3 bases, the J end lost 6 bases, and 15 bases lay between the germline ends. The CDR3 sequence: CASSIGQGSFEQYF. The CDR3 DNA reads as TGTGCCAGTAGTATTGGCCAGGGATCTTTCGAGCAGTACTTC.

V and J are TRBV5-8 and TRBJ1-5; D unresolved. CDR1 SGHTS and CDR2 YDEGEE come from the germline V gene. The CDR3 loop spans 13 amino acids. Trimming pared 1 base from V and 4 bases from J, leaving 6 bases between. The CDR3 bases are TGTGCCAGCAGCTTGATGGGGAATCAGCCCCAGCATTTT. This translates into CASSLMGNQPQHF.

The chain links TRBV19 to TRBJ2-7; D perhaps matches TRBD2 (6 bases). The CDR3 extends over 14 amino acids. The ends were cut back, 1 base at V and 1 base at J, with 8 bases in the middle. The germline CDR1 and CDR2 sequences are LNHDA and SQIVND (reference sequence). DNA for the CDR3: TGTGCCAGTAGTATAGGGGACTTTTCCTACGAGCAGTACTTC. Residues: CASSIGDFSYEQYF.

The chain combines TRBV14 with TRBJ2-2; D is possibly TRBD2 (5 bases). The CDR3 length is 13 residues. Trimming removed 4 bases at V and 11 bases at J, with 14 bases between. Germline lookup yields CDR1 SGHDN and CDR2 FVKESK. The CDR3 is CASSPGLLGELFF. CDR3 nucleotide sequence: TGTGCCAGCAGCCCTGGACTGCTCGGAGAGCTGTTTTTT.

The V and J genes are TRBV2 and TRBJ2-1; TRBD2 is a possible D gene (5 bases). This CDR3 has 14 amino acids. Per germline, CDR1 SNHLY and CDR2 FYNNEI. The ends were cut back, 8 bases at V and 3 bases at J, with 14 bases in the middle. The CDR3 loop is CASFLSGNYNEQFF. For the CDR3, the DNA is TGTGCCAGCTTTTTAAGCGGAAACTACAATGAGCAGTTCTTC.

V and J are TRBV30 and TRBJ2-7; 12 nucleotides line up with TRBD2. This CDR3 spans 16 amino acids. J was trimmed by 2 bases and V by 4 bases; bases with no gene match: 9. CDR1 is GTSNPN, CDR2 SVGIG, per germline (reference sequence). The CDR3 region is CAWMATSGRSPYEQYF. Here the CDR3 DNA reads TGTGCCTGGATGGCGACTAGCGGGAGAAGTCCCTACGAGCAGTACTTC.

V gene TRBV5-5 combines with J gene TRBJ2-5; 8 bases match TRBD2. CDR3 length: 14 residues. The germline CDR1 and CDR2 sequences are SGHKS and YYEKEE (reference sequence). Trimming cost V 2 bases and J 4 bases; bases outside gene matches: 4. For the CDR3, the DNA is TGTGCCAGCAGCTTAGGAGCGGGAGTAGAGACCCAGTACTTC. It translates to CASSLGAGVETQYF. Supplemented by reference TRBV5-5 and TRBJ2-5, the full variable domain reads DAGVTQSPTHLIKTRGQQVTLRCSPISGHKSVSWYQQVLGQGPQFIFQYYEKEERGRGNFPDRFSARQFPNYSSELNVNALLLGDSALYLCASSLGAGVETQYFGPGTRLLVL.

This clone has just a few counts. V gene TRBV30 combines with J gene TRBJ2-2, with D possibly TRBD2 on 7 matching bases. The germline V and J ends were trimmed by 2 bases and 6 bases, with 16 bases remaining between them. The CDR3 runs to 15 residues. Germline assignment: CDR1 GTSNPN and CDR2 SVGIG (reference sequence). The DNA of the CDR3 is TGTGCCTGGAGTTCGGTTGCGGGGGCCCCCGGGGAGCTGTTTTTT. Translating it yields CAWSSVAGAPGELFF.

The chain recombines TRBV2 with TRBJ1-5; 8 positions agree with TRBD1. V trimming: 5 bases; J trimming: 5 bases; junction bases outside the gene matches: 2. Germline CDR1 SNHLY, CDR2 FYNNEI. This CDR3 contains 13 residues. This chain's CDR3 is CASSQTGDQPQHF. CDR3 sequence (DNA): TGTGCCAGCAGTCAGACAGGGGATCAGCCCCAGCATTTT.

The CDR3 reads CASSWGQGAWEQYF. The CDR3 DNA sequence: TGTGCCAGCAGCTGGGGACAGGGGGCATGGGAGCAGTACTTC. V and J are TRBV11-2 and TRBJ2-7; 12 bases map to TRBD1. The CDR3 contains 14 residues. The junction had 5 bases not matched to a gene; V was cut back by 4 bases and J by 7 bases. The V gene's germline CDR1 is SGHAT and CDR2 FQNNGV.

This clone showed up just a few times. The chain is built from TRBV11-3 and TRBJ2-7; D tentatively reads TRBD1 or TRBD2 (5 bases each). Looked up from germline, CDR1 is SGHNT and CDR2 is YENEEA. V lost 5 bases and J lost 3, with 11 bases in between. The CDR3 extends over 13 amino acids. DNA of the CDR3: TGTGCCAGCAGCCCGGGACCTTACTACGAGCAGTACTTC. It encodes CASSPGPYYEQYF.

V usage is TRBV27 and J usage is TRBJ1-2; TRBD1 matches at 10 bases. J gave up 8 bases and V 10 bases, and 7 bases lay outside the gene matches. The length of the CDR3 is 12 residues. Germline V gene sequence: CDR1 MNHEY, CDR2 SMNVEV (reference sequence). Here the CDR3 reads CATWTGGSGYTF. Written as DNA, the CDR3 is TGTGCCACCTGGACAGGGGGGAGCGGCTACACCTTC.